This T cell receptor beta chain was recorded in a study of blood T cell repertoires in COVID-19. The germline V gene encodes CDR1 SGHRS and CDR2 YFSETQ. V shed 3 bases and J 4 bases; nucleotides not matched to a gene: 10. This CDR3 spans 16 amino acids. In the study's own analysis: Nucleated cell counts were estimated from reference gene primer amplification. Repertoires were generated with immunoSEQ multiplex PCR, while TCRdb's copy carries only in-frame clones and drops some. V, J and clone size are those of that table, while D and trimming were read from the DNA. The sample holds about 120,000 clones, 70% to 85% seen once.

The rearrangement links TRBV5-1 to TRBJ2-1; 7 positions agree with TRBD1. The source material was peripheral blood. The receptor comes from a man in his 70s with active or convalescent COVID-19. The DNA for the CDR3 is TGCGCCAGCAGCTGGGAGACAGGGCCCCCTTACAATGAGCAGTTCTTC. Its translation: CASSWETGPPYNEQFF.